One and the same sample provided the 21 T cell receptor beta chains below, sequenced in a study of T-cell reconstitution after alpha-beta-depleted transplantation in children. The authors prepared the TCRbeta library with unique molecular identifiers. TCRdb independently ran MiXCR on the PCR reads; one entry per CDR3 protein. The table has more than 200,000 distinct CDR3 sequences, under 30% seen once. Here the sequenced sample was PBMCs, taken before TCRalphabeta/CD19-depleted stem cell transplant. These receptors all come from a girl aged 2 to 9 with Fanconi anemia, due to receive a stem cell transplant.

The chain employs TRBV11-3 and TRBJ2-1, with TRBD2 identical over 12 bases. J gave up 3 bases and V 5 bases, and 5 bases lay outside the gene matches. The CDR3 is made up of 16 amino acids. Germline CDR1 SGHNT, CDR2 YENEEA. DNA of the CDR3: TGTGCCAGCAGCCAACGACTAGCGGGAGACTACAATGAGCAGTTCTTC. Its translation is CASSQRLAGDYNEQFF.

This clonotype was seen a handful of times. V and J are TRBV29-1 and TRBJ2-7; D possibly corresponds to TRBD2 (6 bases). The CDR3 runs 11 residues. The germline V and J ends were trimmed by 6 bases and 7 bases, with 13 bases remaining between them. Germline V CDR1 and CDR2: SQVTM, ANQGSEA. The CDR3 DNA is TGCAGCGTCCGCGAGGCGGGGGAGCAGTACTTC. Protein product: CSVREAGEQYF.

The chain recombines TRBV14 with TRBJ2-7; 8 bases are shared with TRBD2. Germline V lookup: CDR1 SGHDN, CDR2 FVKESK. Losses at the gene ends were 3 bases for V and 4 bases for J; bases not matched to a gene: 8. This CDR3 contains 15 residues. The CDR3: CASSQINERGYEQYF. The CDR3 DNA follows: TGTGCCAGCAGCCAGATCAACGAGCGGGGGTACGAGCAGTACTTC.

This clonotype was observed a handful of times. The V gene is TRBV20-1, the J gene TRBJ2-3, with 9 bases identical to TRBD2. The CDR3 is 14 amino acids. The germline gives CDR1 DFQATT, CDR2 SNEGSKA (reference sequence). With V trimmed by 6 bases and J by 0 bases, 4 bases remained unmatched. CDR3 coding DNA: TGCAGTGCCGGACTAGCGCCCAGCACAGATACGCAGTATTTT. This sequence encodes CSAGLAPSTDTQYF.

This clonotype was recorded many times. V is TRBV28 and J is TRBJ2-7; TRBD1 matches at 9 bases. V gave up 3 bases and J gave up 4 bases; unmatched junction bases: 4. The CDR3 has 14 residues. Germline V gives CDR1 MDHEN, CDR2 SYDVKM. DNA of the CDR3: TGTGCCAGCAGTTTCGGGACAGGGTTATACGAGCAGTACTTC. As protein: CASSFGTGLYEQYF. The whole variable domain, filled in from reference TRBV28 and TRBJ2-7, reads DVKVTQSSRYLVKRTGEKVFLECVQDMDHENMFWYRQDPGLGLRLIYFSYDVKMKEKGDIPEGYSVSREKKERFSLILESASTNQTSMYLCASSFGTGLYEQYFGPGTRLTVT.

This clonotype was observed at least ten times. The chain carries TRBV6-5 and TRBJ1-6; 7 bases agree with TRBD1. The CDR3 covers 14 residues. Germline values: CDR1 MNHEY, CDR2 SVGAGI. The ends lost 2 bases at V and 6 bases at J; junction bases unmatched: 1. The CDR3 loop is CASSYHRGNSPLHF. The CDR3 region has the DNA TGTGCCAGCAGTTACCACAGGGGTAATTCACCCCTCCACTTT.

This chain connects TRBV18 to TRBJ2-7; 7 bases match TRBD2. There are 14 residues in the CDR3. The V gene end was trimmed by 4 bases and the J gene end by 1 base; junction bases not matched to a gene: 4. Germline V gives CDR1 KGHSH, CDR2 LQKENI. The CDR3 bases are TGTGCCAGCTCACAGATAGCGGGTTCCTACGAGCAGTACTTC. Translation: CASSQIAGSYEQYF.

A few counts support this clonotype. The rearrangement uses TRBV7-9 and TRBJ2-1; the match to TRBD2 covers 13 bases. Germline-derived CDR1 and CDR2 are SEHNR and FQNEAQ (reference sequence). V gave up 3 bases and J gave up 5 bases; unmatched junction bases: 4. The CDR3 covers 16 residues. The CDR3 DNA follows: TGTGCCAGCAGCTTCAGAACTAGCGGGGGGGACAATGAGCAGTTCTTC. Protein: CASSFRTSGGDNEQFF.

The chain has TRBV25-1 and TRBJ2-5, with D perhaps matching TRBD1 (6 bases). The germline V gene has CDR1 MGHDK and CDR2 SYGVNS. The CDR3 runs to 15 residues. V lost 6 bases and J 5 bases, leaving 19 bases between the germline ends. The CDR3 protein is CASSVGRGPLETQYF. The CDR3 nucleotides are TGTGCCAGCAGCGTCGGCAGGGGCCCTCTGGAGACCCAGTACTTC.

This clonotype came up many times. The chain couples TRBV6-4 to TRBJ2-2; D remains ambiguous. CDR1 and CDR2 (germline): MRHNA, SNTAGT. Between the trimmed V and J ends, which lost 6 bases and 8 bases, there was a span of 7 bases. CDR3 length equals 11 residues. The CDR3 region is CASSAAGELFF. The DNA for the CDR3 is TGTGCCAGCAGCGCGGCTGGGGAGCTGTTTTTT.

The CDR3 nucleotides are TGCAGTGCGGGACTTAGCGGGGGGGCAGAGACCCAGTACTTC. Its translation is CSAGLSGGAETQYF. The rearrangement uses TRBV20-1 and TRBJ2-5, with 11 bases aligning to TRBD2. This CDR3 is built from 14 residues. Germline V gene data show CDR1 as DFQATT and CDR2 as SNEGSKA (reference sequence). Trimming removed 6 bases from V and 4 bases from J; junction bases left unmatched: 7.

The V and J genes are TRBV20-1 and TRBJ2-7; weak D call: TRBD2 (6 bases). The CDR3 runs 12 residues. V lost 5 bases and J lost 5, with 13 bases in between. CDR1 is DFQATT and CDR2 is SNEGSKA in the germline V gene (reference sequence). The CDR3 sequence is CSALRGGNEQYF. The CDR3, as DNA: TGCAGTGCTTTACGAGGCGGGAACGAGCAGTACTTC.

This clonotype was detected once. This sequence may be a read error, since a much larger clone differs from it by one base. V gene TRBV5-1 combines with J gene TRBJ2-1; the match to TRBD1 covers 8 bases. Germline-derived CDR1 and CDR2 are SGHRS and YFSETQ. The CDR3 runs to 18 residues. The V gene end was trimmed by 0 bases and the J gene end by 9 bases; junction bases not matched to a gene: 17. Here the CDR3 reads CASSLVSLGGQASGEQFF. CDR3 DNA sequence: TGCGCCAGCAGCTTGGTTAGTCTAGGGGGACAGGCCTCGGGTGAGCAGTTCTTC.

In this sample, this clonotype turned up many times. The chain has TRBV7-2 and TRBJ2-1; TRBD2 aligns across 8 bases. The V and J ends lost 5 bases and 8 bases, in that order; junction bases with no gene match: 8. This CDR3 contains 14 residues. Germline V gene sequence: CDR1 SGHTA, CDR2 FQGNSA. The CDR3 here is CASSTGGAMDEQFF. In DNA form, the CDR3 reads TGTGCCAGCAGCACCGGGGGGGCCATGGATGAGCAGTTCTTC.

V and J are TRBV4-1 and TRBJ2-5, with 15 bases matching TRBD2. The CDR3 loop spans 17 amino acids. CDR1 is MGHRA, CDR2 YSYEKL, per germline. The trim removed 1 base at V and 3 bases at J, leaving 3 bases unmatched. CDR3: CASSQVRTSGREETQYF. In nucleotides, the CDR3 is TGCGCCAGCAGCCAAGTTCGGACTAGCGGGAGGGAAGAGACCCAGTACTTC.

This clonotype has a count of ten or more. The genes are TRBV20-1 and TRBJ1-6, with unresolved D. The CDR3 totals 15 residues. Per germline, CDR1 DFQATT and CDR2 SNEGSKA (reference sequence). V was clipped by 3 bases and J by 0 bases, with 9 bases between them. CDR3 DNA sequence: TGCAGTGCTAGCCCCGCAGACTCCTATAATTCACCCCTCCACTTT. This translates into CSASPADSYNSPLHF.

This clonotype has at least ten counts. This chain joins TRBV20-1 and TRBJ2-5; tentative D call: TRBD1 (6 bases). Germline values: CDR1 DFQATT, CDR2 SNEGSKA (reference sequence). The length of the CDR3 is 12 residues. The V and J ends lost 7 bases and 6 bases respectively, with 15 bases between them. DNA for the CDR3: TGCAGTGGGACGGGACAAAGGAAGACCCAGTACTTC. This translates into CSGTGQRKTQYF.

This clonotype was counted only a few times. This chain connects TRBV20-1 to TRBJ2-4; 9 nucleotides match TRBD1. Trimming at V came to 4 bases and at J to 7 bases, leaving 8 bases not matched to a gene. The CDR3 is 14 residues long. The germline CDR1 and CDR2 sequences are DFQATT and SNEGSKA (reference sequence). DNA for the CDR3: TGCAGTGCTACCGGGACAGGGTCGGGGAACATTCAGTACTTC. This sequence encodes CSATGTGSGNIQYF.

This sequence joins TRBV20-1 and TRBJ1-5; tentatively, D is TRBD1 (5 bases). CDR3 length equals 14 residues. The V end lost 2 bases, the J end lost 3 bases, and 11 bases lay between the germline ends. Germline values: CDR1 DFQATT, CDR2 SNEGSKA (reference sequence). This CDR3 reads CSARRGGVNQPQHF. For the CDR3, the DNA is TGCAGTGCTAGAAGAGGAGGGGTCAATCAGCCCCAGCATTTT.

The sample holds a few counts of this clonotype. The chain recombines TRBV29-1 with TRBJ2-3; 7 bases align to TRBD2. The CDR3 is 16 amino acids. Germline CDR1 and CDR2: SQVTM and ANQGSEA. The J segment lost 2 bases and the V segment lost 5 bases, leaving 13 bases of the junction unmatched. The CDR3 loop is CSVPSVRDYNTDTQYF. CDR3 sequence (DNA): TGCAGCGTTCCTTCGGTCCGGGACTACAACACAGATACGCAGTATTTT.

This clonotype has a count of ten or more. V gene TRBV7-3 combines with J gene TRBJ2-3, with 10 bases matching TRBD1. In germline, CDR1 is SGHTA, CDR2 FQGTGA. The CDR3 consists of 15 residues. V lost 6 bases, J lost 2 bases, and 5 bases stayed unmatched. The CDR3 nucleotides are TGTGCCAGCAGGTCCGACAGGGGGCCCACAGATACGCAGTATTTT. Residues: CASRSDRGPTDTQYF.